A selection of T cell receptor beta chains follows, all from one sample in a study of T cell responses to AZD1222 COVID-19 vaccine. This table comes from immunoSEQ multiplex PCR, and its TCRdb copy is limited to in-frame clones, with some not included. Among 130,000 to 150,000 clones listed, around nine tenths were seen once. The sample here was peripheral blood, taken on day 0 of AZD1222 vaccination. Receptors were obtained from an adult in good health. Each CDR3 is given with its conserved first and last residue. Fields, in order: D gene, J gene, V gene, clone size, CDR3 DNA, CDR3 protein. D genes are given only for firm matches. Clone size, where shown, is once, few, many, or a class for clones that have expanded.

>TRBD2|TRBJ2-5|TRBV3-1/TRBV3-2|-
TGTGCCAGCAGCCCCGGACTAGCGGGAGGATTCCAAGAGACCCAGTACTTC
CASSPGLAGGFQETQYF
>-|TRBJ2-3|TRBV4-2|few
TGTGCCAGCAGCCAAGGATTCACAGGGAGCACAGATACGCAGTATTTT
CASSQGFTGSTDTQYF
>-|TRBJ2-1|TRBV7-2|-
TGTGCCAGCAGCTTCCAGGGGAGCTCCTACAATGAGCAGTTCTTC
CASSFQGSSYNEQFF
>TRBD1|TRBJ2-7|TRBV29-1|-
TGCAGCGTTGAGGGACAGGGGCGATACGAGCAGTACTTC
CSVEGQGRYEQYF
>-|TRBJ1-3|TRBV7-2|few
TGTGCCAGCAGCTCAACAGGACCGAGCTCTGGAAACACCATATATTTT
CASSSTGPSSGNTIYF
>TRBD1|TRBJ1-1|TRBV25-1|-
TGTGCCAGCAGTGACCCCGGACAGGGAATGTCTGAAGCTTTCTTT
CASSDPGQGMSEAFF
>-|TRBJ1-4|TRBV5-6|-
TGTGCCAGCAGCTCCGGAGGGACACTTAATGAAAAACTGTTTTTT
CASSSGGTLNEKLFF
>TRBD2|TRBJ2-3|TRBV6-4|-
TGTGCCAGCAGTGAATCTAGCGGGGGAGCAGATACGCAGTATTTT
CASSESSGGADTQYF
>TRBD2|TRBJ2-4|TRBV12-5|-
TGTGCTAGTGGCCTGACTAGCGGGAAAGACATTCAGTACTTC
CASGLTSGKDIQYF
>-|TRBJ2-2|TRBV4-3|once
TGCGCCAGCAGCCATCCGAGCACCTCCGAGCTGTTTTTT
CASSHPSTSELFF
>-|TRBJ2-7|TRBV30|-
TGTGCCTGGAGTGTGGGGACCTACGAGCAGTACTTC
CAWSVGTYEQYF
>TRBD1|TRBJ1-2|TRBV9|once
TGTGCCAGCAGCGTAGCCGCGCAGGGGGATGGCTACACCTTC
CASSVAAQGDGYTF
>TRBD1|TRBJ2-1|TRBV4-1|once
TGCGCCAGCAGCCAAGTGAGGGAGGGGACAGGGCCCTATGGTGAGCAGTTCTTC
CASSQVREGTGPYGEQFF
>TRBD1|TRBJ1-3|TRBV19|-
TGTGCCAGCACCGGCCACCGGGACAGCGGGACGCTTGGAAACACCATATATTTT
CASTGHRDSGTLGNTIYF
>-|TRBJ1-2|TRBV5-1|-
TGCGCCAGCAGCTTGGGATACGGGGGGTATGGCTACACCTTC
CASSLGYGGYGYTF
>-|TRBJ2-5|TRBV12-5|-
TGTGCTAGTGGTTTGGAGAATCTGATACAAGAGACCCAGTACTTC
CASGLENLIQETQYF
>-|TRBJ2-3|TRBV5-4|-
TGTGCCAGCAGCTCTTCGGGCGGTCGGAAGACTAGCACAGATACGCAGTATTTT
CASSSSGGRKTSTDTQYF
>-|TRBJ2-3|TRBV24-1|-
TGTGCCACCAGTGATTTGAAAATGGGGGCCGATACGCAGTATTTT
CATSDLKMGADTQYF
>-|TRBJ2-1|TRBV4-2|-
TGTGCCAGCAGCCAAGGGGGGTTGGGGGGCCGCTACAATGAGCAGTTCTTC
CASSQGGLGGRYNEQFF
>-|TRBJ2-1|TRBV2|-
TGTGCCAGCAGTCGAAAGAATGAGCAGTTCTTC
CASSRKNEQFF
>TRBD1|TRBJ1-5|TRBV6-6|-
TGTGCCAGCAGACTGGACAGGGGGGGAGATCAGCCCCAGCATTTT
CASRLDRGGDQPQHF
>TRBD1|TRBJ1-5|TRBV24-1|-
TGTGCCACCAGTGATGGATTCGGGACAGGGCCAAACCTTGATCAGCCCCAGCATTTT
CATSDGFGTGPNLDQPQHF
>TRBD1|TRBJ1-2|TRBV24-1|-
TGTGCCACCAGTGATTCCCGGGACAGGCTTAACTATGGCTACACCTTC
CATSDSRDRLNYGYTF
>TRBD1|TRBJ1-5|TRBV9|-
TGTGCCAGCAGCCAAGGGACAGGGGGCACCATTAATGGGCCCCAGCATTTT
CASSQGTGGTINGPQHF
>-|TRBJ2-7|TRBV5-4|-
TGTGCCAGCAGCTTGATGGGGCTCCTGGTTGGGGAGCAGTACTTC
CASSLMGLLVGEQYF
>-|TRBJ1-2|TRBV19|-
TGTGCCAGTAGTCCCAGCTGGGGTTCTAACTATGGCTACACCTTC
CASSPSWGSNYGYTF
>TRBD1|TRBJ1-4|TRBV4-1|-
TGCGCCAGCAGCCAAACGACAGGGCCTAATGAAAAACTGTTTTTT
CASSQTTGPNEKLFF
>TRBD2|TRBJ2-7|TRBV19|-
TGTGCCAGTACCGAGACTAGCGGTCGCTACGAGCAGTACTTC
CASTETSGRYEQYF
>-|TRBJ2-1|TRBV5-6|-
TGTGCCAGCAGCTTGGTACCGGACGGTGAGCAGTTCTTC
CASSLVPDGEQFF
>-|TRBJ1-1|TRBV30|-
TGTGCCTGGGCACGCACTGAAGCTTTCTTT
CAWARTEAFF
>-|TRBJ1-1|TRBV12-3/TRBV12-4|-
TGTGCCAGCAGCCTAAAAGGGAACACTGAAGCTTTCTTT
CASSLKGNTEAFF
>TRBD2|TRBJ2-2|TRBV5-1|once
TGCGCCCGCACCCGGGGACTCGCGGGGGGGCTTATCGCCGGGGAGCTGTTTTTT
CARTRGLAGGLIAGELFF
>TRBD1|TRBJ2-2|TRBV27|-
TGTGCCAGCAGTTTACGTTTCGGACAGGGGGCTATCGGGGAGCTGTTTTTT
CASSLRFGQGAIGELFF
>-|TRBJ1-6|TRBV14|-
TGTGCCAGCAGCCAAGATCTAGTCGGCTCACCCCTCCACTTT
CASSQDLVGSPLHF
>-|TRBJ1-2|TRBV12-3/TRBV12-4|once
TGTGCCAGCAGTTTCCGAACACCTTATGGCTACACCTTC
CASSFRTPYGYTF
>TRBD1|TRBJ1-2|TRBV19|-
TGTGCCAGTAGTAGGGACAGGTTAAACTATGGCTACACCTTC
CASSRDRLNYGYTF
>-|TRBJ2-5|TRBV2|-
TGTGCCAGCAGTGAAGGGACGGACCTCAACCAAGAGACCCAGTACTTC
CASSEGTDLNQETQYF
>-|TRBJ2-2|TRBV5-1|once
TGCGCCAGCCGCCCGCTGTCCGGGACAAACACCGGGGAGCTGTTTTTT
CASRPLSGTNTGELFF